This T cell receptor beta chain appears in the sequencing data of a study of patients and donors after allogeneic stem cell transplantation. CDR1 is SGDLS, CDR2 YYNGEE, per germline. The CDR3 is 15 residues long. V shed 0 bases and J 7 bases; nucleotides not matched to a gene: 7. TCRdb reprocessed the RT-PCR reads via MiXCR and lists one record per CDR3 protein. The sample lists hundreds of thousands of distinct CDR3 sequences, 16% occurring once. Sequenced: blood, either unsorted or a sorted T cell fraction (not recorded which). This sequence was found in a human donor who was either an allogeneic HSCT recipient or a stem cell or donor lymphocyte infusion donor (not recorded which). It is not recorded whose cells these are; they may come from a transplant donor. V and J are TRBV9 and TRBJ2-1; 7 nucleotides agree with TRBD2. CDR3 sequence reads: CASSVGRESINEQFF. The CDR3 DNA follows: TGTGCCAGCAGCGTAGGGCGGGAGAGTATAAATGAGCAGTTCTTC. The full variable domain, with the rest looked up from reference TRBV9 and TRBJ2-1, is DSGVTQTPKHLITATGQRVTLRCSPRSGDLSVYWYQQSLDQGLQFLIQYYNGEERAKGNILERFSAQQFPDLHSELNLSSLELGDSALYFCASSVGRESINEQFFGPGTRLTVL.